This T cell receptor beta chain is from a study of T cell changes during pregnancy in multiple sclerosis (dated by TCRdb to the late 2010s). About the study as a whole: The study examined how the T cell repertoire changed over the course of pregnancy in women with multiple sclerosis.

The method was the immunoSEQ multiplex PCR assay. TCRdb mirrors the immuneACCESS table, restricted to in-frame sequences. Some clones are absent from its copies; in checked studies, under half trace to an unresolved V gene, and the reason for the others is unknown. This sample is represented by some 38,000 clones; 91% of them were singletons. The leading ten clones occupy about 0.43% of the sample. A word on this clone: Its antigen specificity is not known. Base qualities are not provided; no much larger clone lies one nucleotide away.

The CDR3 contains 12 residues, cysteine and phenylalanine counted. Only the CDR3 DNA is retained, 36 bases long and in frame from the first base. CDR1 and CDR2 are read off the germline V gene as SGHDN and FVKESK. The V end loses 4 bases and the J end loses 7 bases, and a stretch of 8 bases separates them. Sequenced material: CD4+ T cells from peripheral blood mononuclear cells, taken in the third trimester of pregnancy. The V and J genes are TRBV14 and TRBJ2-1; no D gene can be assigned with confidence. The sequence derives from a female donor in good health, enrolled as a control in a pregnancy study. The nucleotides are TGTGCCAGCAGCCCTAGTGGAAATGAGCAGTTCTTC. Its translation is CASSPSGNEQFF. Supplemented by the reference TRBV14 and TRBJ2-1 proteins around the CDR3, the complete variable domain is EAGVTQFPSHSVIEKGQTVTLRCDPISGHDNLYWYRRVMGKEIKFLLHFVKESKQDESGMPNNRFLAERTGGTYSTLKVQPAELEDSGVYFCASSPSGNEQFFGPGTRLTVL.